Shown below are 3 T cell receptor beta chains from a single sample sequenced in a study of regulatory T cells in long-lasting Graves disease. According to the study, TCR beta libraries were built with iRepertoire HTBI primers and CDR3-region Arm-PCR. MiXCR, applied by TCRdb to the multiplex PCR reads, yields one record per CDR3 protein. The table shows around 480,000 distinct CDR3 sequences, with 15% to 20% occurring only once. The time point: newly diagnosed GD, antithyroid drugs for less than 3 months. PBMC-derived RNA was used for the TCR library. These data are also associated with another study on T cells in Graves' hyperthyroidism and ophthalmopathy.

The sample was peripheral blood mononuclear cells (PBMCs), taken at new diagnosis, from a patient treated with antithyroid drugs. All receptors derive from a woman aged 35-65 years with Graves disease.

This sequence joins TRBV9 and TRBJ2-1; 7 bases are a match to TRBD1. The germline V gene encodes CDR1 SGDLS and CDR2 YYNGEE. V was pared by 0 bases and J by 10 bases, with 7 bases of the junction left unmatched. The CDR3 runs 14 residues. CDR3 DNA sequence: TGTGCCAGCAGCGTAGCCGGGACAGTACAAGAGCAGTTCTTC. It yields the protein CASSVAGTVQEQFF.

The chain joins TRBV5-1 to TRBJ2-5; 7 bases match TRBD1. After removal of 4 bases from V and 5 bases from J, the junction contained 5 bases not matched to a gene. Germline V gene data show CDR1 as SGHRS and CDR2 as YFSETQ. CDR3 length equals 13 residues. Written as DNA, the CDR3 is TGCGCCAGCAGCCCCCAGGACAGGGAGACCCAGTACTTC. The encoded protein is CASSPQDRETQYF.

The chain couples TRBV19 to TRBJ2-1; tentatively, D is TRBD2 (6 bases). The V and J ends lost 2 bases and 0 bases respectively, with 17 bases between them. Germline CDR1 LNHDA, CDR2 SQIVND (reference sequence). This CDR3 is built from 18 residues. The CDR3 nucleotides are TGTGCCAGTAGTATAAAGGAGCTAGCGACAAACTCCTACAATGAGCAGTTCTTC. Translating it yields CASSIKELATNSYNEQFF.